The rows below give T cell receptor beta chains drawn from one sample of a study of control samples from healthy donors and cancer patients. The table came from immunoSEQ multiplex PCR; TCRdb's copy has only in-frame clones and leaves some out. Of roughly 79,000 clones listed, around 84% are singletons. The specimen sequenced was blood. These receptors all stem from a man aged 50 to 60 in good health. Both conserved end residues are part of each CDR3. Clone size is stated in some rows and not others, as once, few, many or a class when expanded.

V gene: TRBV27; J gene: TRBJ1-5; clone size: .; CDR3 length: 19; CDR3 protein: CASSLRRDRATKSNQPQHF
V gene: TRBV6-6; J gene: TRBJ2-5; clone size: .; CDR3 length: 11; CDR3 protein: CASSLEETQYF
V gene: TRBV19; J gene: TRBJ2-3; clone size: .; CDR3 length: 15; CDR3 protein: CASSIRAGGQDTQYF
V gene: TRBV4-3; J gene: TRBJ2-3; clone size: few; CDR3 length: 14; CDR3 protein: CASSHGTGSDTQYF
V gene: TRBV5-1; J gene: TRBJ2-1; clone size: .; CDR3 length: 17; CDR3 protein: CASSLPAGGGSYNEQFF
V gene: TRBV28; J gene: TRBJ2-7; clone size: .; CDR3 length: 13; CDR3 protein: CASSPGGDYEQYF
V gene: TRBV4-2; J gene: TRBJ2-1; clone size: once; CDR3 length: 16; CDR3 protein: CASSQGAGGSYNEQFF
V gene: TRBV30; J gene: TRBJ2-5; clone size: .; CDR3 length: 12; CDR3 protein: CAWSQGVGTQYF
V gene: TRBV19; J gene: TRBJ1-2; clone size: .; CDR3 length: 15; CDR3 protein: CASSYGTAEVYGYTF
V gene: TRBV4-3; J gene: TRBJ1-4; clone size: .; CDR3 length: 15; CDR3 protein: CASSQDVSSREKLFF
V gene: TRBV7-2; J gene: TRBJ2-2; clone size: .; CDR3 length: 16; CDR3 protein: CASRYGTSGLAGELFF
V gene: TRBV19; J gene: TRBJ2-7; clone size: .; CDR3 length: 13; CDR3 protein: CASSADRAREQYF
V gene: TRBV4-3; J gene: TRBJ2-3; clone size: once; CDR3 length: 17; CDR3 protein: CASSQDRLAGPPDTQYF
V gene: TRBV5-6; J gene: TRBJ2-6; clone size: .; CDR3 length: 18; CDR3 protein: CASSAPGHWSSGANVLTF
V gene: TRBV15; J gene: TRBJ2-6; clone size: .; CDR3 length: 16; CDR3 protein: CATSSITGSGANVLTF
V gene: TRBV11-2; J gene: TRBJ2-3; clone size: .; CDR3 length: 17; CDR3 protein: CASSLRDPSGAPDTQYF
V gene: TRBV9; J gene: TRBJ2-5; clone size: few; CDR3 length: 16; CDR3 protein: CASSPEDRGHGETQYF
V gene: TRBV7-2; J gene: TRBJ2-7; clone size: few; CDR3 length: 15; CDR3 protein: CASSLVGTSAYEQYF
V gene: TRBV5-1; J gene: TRBJ2-2; clone size: .; CDR3 length: 17; CDR3 protein: CASSLAGDGRNTGELFF
V gene: TRBV3-1/TRBV3-2; J gene: TRBJ2-3; clone size: .; CDR3 length: 16; CDR3 protein: CASSQGARLAEYTQYF
V gene: TRBV5-1; J gene: TRBJ2-7; clone size: .; CDR3 length: 11; CDR3 protein: CASRSAYEQYF
V gene: TRBV10-3; J gene: TRBJ1-3; clone size: .; CDR3 length: 17; CDR3 protein: CAISEPTGTGKGNTIYF
V gene: TRBV3-1/TRBV3-2; J gene: TRBJ2-4; clone size: .; CDR3 length: 13; CDR3 protein: CASSQGAKNIQYF
V gene: TRBV5-1; J gene: TRBJ2-1; clone size: .; CDR3 length: 18; CDR3 protein: CASSLMAGGTGSYNEQFF
V gene: TRBV28; J gene: TRBJ1-4; clone size: .; CDR3 length: 15; CDR3 protein: CASRLQGGRGEKLFF
V gene: TRBV30; J gene: TRBJ2-7; clone size: few; CDR3 length: 15; CDR3 protein: CAWSPTWGLAGEQYF
V gene: TRBV30; J gene: TRBJ1-3; clone size: few; CDR3 length: 12; CDR3 protein: CAWSLQAAAIYF
V gene: TRBV6-4; J gene: TRBJ2-2; clone size: .; CDR3 length: 13; CDR3 protein: CASSDWLTGELFF
V gene: TRBV6-5; J gene: TRBJ1-1; clone size: .; CDR3 length: 12; CDR3 protein: CASVIKGIIAFF
V gene: TRBV4-3; J gene: TRBJ1-1; clone size: .; CDR3 length: 14; CDR3 protein: CASSRTDRAAEAFF
V gene: TRBV27; J gene: TRBJ1-4; clone size: .; CDR3 length: 14; CDR3 protein: CASSLGGRNEKLFF
V gene: TRBV19; J gene: TRBJ2-5; clone size: .; CDR3 length: 15; CDR3 protein: CASSMEGRGEETQYF
V gene: TRBV6-5; J gene: TRBJ2-3; clone size: .; CDR3 length: 14; CDR3 protein: CASSYAQDTDTQYF
V gene: TRBV6-4; J gene: TRBJ2-1; clone size: .; CDR3 length: 14; CDR3 protein: CASGEVEGANEQFF
V gene: TRBV15; J gene: TRBJ2-1; clone size: .; CDR3 length: 14; CDR3 protein: CATSSRKAYNEQFF
V gene: TRBV15; J gene: TRBJ2-5; clone size: .; CDR3 length: 15; CDR3 protein: CATSRDVTASGTQYF
V gene: TRBV9; J gene: TRBJ1-6; clone size: .; CDR3 length: 14; CDR3 protein: CASSADYYNSPLHF
V gene: TRBV7-9; J gene: TRBJ2-2; clone size: .; CDR3 length: 15; CDR3 protein: CASSSRGGGTGELFF